This T cell receptor (beta chain) was profiled in a study of T-cell reconstitution after alpha-beta-depleted transplantation in children. Study-wide results and limits: Roughly two months post-transplant, alpha-beta T cells reportedly originated from several hundred graft clones that had expanded. Certain patients had high TCRbeta diversity at day 60, and it came from recipient T cells and thymic progenitors that survived. One year post-transplant, T-cell counts and diversity were largely derived from T cells produced anew.

About this clonotype itself: Its target is not known.

Unique molecular identifiers were incorporated when the TCRbeta library was constructed. TCRdb reprocessed the PCR reads with MiXCR, giving one entry per CDR3 protein. The table has a few hundred thousand distinct CDR3 sequences, roughly a quarter seen once; the top ten hold around 4.8%. Looked up from germline, CDR1 is LNHDA and CDR2 is SQIVND (reference sequence). The CDR3 loop spans 14 amino acids. V lost 5 bases to trimming and J lost 4 bases, with 14 bases between them. The starting material was PBMCs, mostly from graft donor cells, obtained 360 days after TCRalphabeta/CD19-depleted stem cell transplant. The genes are TRBV19 and TRBJ1-1; no firm D call. This receptor was taken from a female patient aged 2-15 years who had a stem cell transplant for congenital amegakaryocytic thrombocytopenia, so the T cells may come from the graft donor. CDR3 amino acids: CASSQRAEATEAFF. The CDR3 DNA reads as TGTGCCAGTAGTCAGAGGGCAGAAGCCACTGAAGCTTTCTTT. Together with reference TRBV19 and TRBJ1-1, the CDR3 gives the full variable domain: DGGITQSPKYLFRKEGQNVTLSCEQNLNHDAMYWYRQDPGQGLRLIYYSQIVNDFQKGDIAEGYSVSREKKESFPLTVTSAQKNPTAFYLCASSQRAEATEAFFGQGTRLTVV.